A selection of T cell receptor beta chains follows, all from one sample in a study of shared clonotypes between healthy human individuals. The method was immunoSEQ multiplex PCR; TCRdb's version includes in-frame clones alone and lacks a portion of them. The sample holds over 1.4 million clones, roughly 96% seen once. Sequencing was done on a sample of naive CD4+ T cells sorted from blood. Source of these receptors: a man aged 25-45 years in good health. Each CDR3 is given with its conserved first and last residue. Fields, in order: CDR3 protein, CDR3 DNA, D gene, J gene, clone size, V gene. The D gene is left open where the match is weak. Size values are once, few and many counts, or a class for expanded clones, and some rows have none.

CDR3: CASTLEKITDTQYF
DNA: TGTGCCAGCACGCTAGAGAAGATCACAGATACGCAGTATTTT
D: .
J: TRBJ2-3
size: .
V: TRBV28

CDR3: CASSPRDRGIQETQYF
DNA: TGTGCCAGCTCACCCCGGGACAGGGGGATCCAAGAGACCCAGTACTTC
D: TRBD1
J: TRBJ2-5
size: .
V: TRBV18

CDR3: CASSSGNSAYEQYF
DNA: TGTGCCAGCAGCTCTGGAAACAGCGCCTACGAGCAGTACTTC
D: .
J: TRBJ2-7
size: few
V: TRBV7-9

CDR3: CASSVGPGSNTDTQYF
DNA: TGTGCCAGCAGCGTAGGTCCCGGGAGTAACACAGATACGCAGTATTTT
D: .
J: TRBJ2-3
size: .
V: TRBV9

CDR3: CASSDQTVFGKAFF
DNA: TGTGCCAGCAGTGACCAGACAGTATTCGGAAAAGCTTTCTTT
D: .
J: TRBJ1-1
size: .
V: TRBV2

CDR3: CASSPRPQSYEQYF
DNA: TGTGCCAGCTCACCACGACCGCAGTCCTACGAGCAGTACTTC
D: .
J: TRBJ2-7
size: .
V: TRBV18

CDR3: CASSFTGRIYEQYF
DNA: TGCGCCAGCAGCTTTACAGGACGGATCTACGAGCAGTACTTC
D: .
J: TRBJ2-7
size: .
V: TRBV5-1

CDR3: CASSPEIQETQYF
DNA: TGTGCCAGCTCACCAGAAATTCAAGAGACCCAGTACTTC
D: .
J: TRBJ2-5
size: once
V: TRBV18

CDR3: CASSAQATEAFF
DNA: TGTGCCAGCAGTGCTCAGGCCACTGAAGCTTTCTTT
D: .
J: TRBJ1-1
size: once
V: TRBV2

CDR3: CASSFSLAGKEEFF
DNA: TGTGCCAGCAGCTTTTCACTAGCGGGAAAGGAGGAGTTCTTC
D: TRBD2
J: TRBJ2-1
size: .
V: TRBV7-9

CDR3: CASSSLGGGVQPQHF
DNA: TGTGCCAGCAGTTCCCTTGGAGGGGGAGTACAGCCCCAGCATTTT
D: .
J: TRBJ1-5
size: .
V: TRBV28

CDR3: CASSLGGIANEKLFF
DNA: TGCGCCAGCAGCTTGGGGGGTATAGCTAATGAAAAACTGTTTTTT
D: .
J: TRBJ1-4
size: .
V: TRBV5-1

CDR3: CASSPRLAGVSGTGELFF
DNA: TGTGCCAGCAGCCCTCGACTAGCGGGAGTCTCCGGCACCGGGGAGCTGTTTTTT
D: TRBD2
J: TRBJ2-2
size: .
V: TRBV9

CDR3: CASSPNSETQYF
DNA: TGTGCCAGCAGCCCGAATTCGGAGACCCAGTACTTC
D: .
J: TRBJ2-5
size: .
V: TRBV7-2

CDR3: CASSLDSVLAGRYNEQFF
DNA: TGTGCCAGCAGCTTAGATTCGGTGCTAGCGGGACGGTACAATGAGCAGTTCTTC
D: TRBD2
J: TRBJ2-1
size: once
V: TRBV11-2

CDR3: CASSLEGARNTGELFF
DNA: TGTGCCAGCAGCTTAGAGGGGGCGAGGAACACCGGGGAGCTGTTTTTT
D: TRBD1
J: TRBJ2-2
size: .
V: TRBV7-2

CDR3: CASSLVARGNEQFF
DNA: TGTGCCAGCAGTTTGGTGGCTAGGGGTAATGAGCAGTTCTTC
D: .
J: TRBJ2-1
size: .
V: TRBV28